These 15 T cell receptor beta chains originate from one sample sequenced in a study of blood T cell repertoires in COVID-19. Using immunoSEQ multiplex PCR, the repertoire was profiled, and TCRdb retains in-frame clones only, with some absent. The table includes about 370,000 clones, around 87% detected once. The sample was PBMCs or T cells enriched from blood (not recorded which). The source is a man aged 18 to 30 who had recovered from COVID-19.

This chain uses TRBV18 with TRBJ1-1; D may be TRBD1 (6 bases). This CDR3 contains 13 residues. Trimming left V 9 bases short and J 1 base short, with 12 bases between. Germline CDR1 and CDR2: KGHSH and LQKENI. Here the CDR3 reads CASRVTGNTEAFF. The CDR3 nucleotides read TGTGCCAGTCGGGTGACAGGGAACACTGAAGCTTTCTTT.

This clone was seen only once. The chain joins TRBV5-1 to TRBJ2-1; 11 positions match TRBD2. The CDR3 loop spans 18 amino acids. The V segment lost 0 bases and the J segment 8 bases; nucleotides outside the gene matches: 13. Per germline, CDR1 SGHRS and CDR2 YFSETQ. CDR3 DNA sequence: TGCGCCAGCAGCTTGGCCCTAGCGGGAGGTTCCAATATCCATGAGCAGTTCTTC. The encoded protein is CASSLALAGGSNIHEQFF.

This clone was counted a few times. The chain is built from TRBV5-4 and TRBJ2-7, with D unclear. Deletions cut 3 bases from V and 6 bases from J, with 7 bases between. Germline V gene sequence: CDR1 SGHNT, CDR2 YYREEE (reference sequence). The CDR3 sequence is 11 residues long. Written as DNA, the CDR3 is TGTGCCAGCAGCTACCTAACCGAGCAGTACTTC. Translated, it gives CASSYLTEQYF. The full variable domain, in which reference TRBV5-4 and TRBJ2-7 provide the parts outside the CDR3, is ETGVTQSPTHLIKTRGQQVTLRCSSQSGHNTVSWYQQALGQGPQFIFQYYREEENGRGNFPPRFSGLQFPNYSSELNVNALELDDSALYLCASSYLTEQYFGPGTRLTVT.

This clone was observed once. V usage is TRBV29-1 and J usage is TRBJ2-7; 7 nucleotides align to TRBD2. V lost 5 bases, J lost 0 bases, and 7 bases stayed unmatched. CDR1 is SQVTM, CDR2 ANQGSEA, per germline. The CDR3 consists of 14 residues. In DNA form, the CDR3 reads TGCAGCGTTTCAGTCGGCGGGAGCTCCTACGAGCAGTACTTC. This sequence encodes CSVSVGGSSYEQYF.

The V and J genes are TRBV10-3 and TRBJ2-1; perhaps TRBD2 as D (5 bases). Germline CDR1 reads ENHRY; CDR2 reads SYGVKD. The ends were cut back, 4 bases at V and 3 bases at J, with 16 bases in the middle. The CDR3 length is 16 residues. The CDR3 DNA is TGTGCCATCAGTGCCGTTTGGGCAGCGGACTACAATGAGCAGTTCTTC. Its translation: CAISAVWAADYNEQFF.

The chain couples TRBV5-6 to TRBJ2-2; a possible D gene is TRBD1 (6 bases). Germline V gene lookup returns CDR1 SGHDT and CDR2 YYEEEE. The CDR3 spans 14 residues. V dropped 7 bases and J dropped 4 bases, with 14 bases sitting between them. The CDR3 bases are TGTGCCAGCCAATCAGGGACACCCACCGGGGAGCTGTTTTTT. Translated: CASQSGTPTGELFF.

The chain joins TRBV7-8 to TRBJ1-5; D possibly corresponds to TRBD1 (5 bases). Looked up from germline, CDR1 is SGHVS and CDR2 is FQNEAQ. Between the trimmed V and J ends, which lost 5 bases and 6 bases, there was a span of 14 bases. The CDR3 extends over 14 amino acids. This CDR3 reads CASSQSGYRQPQHF. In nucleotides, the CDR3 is TGTGCCAGCAGCCAATCAGGGTACCGTCAGCCCCAGCATTTT.

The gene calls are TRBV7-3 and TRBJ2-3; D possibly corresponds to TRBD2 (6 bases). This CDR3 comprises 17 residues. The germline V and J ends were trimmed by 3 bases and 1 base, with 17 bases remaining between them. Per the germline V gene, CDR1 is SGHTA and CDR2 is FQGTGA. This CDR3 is CASSLRTGLAGTDTQYF. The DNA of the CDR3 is TGTGCCAGCAGCTTGAGAACGGGGTTAGCGGGCACAGATACGCAGTATTTT.

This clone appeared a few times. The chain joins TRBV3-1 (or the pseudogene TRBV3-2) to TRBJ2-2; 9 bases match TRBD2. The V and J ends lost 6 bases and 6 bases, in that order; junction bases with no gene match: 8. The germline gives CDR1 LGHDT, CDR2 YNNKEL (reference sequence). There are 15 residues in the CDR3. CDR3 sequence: CASRKAGGPAGELFF. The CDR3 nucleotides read TGTGCCAGCAGAAAGGCGGGAGGGCCGGCCGGGGAGCTGTTTTTT.

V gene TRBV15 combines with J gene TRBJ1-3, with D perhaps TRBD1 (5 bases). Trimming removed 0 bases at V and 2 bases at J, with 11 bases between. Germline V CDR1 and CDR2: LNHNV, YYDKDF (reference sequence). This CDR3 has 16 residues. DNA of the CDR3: TGTGCCACCAGCAGAGATTTGGGAGGGGCTGGAAACACCATATATTTT. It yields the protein CATSRDLGGAGNTIYF.

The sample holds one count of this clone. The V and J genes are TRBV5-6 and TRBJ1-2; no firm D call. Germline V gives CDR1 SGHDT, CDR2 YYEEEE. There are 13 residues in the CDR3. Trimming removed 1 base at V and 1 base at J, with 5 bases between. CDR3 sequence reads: CASSLSSNYGYTF. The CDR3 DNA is TGTGCCAGCAGCTTGTCCAGTAACTATGGCTACACCTTC.

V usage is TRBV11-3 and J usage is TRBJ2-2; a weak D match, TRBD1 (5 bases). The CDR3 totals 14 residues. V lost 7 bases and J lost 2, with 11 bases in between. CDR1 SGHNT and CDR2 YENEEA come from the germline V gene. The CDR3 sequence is CASKIGQNTGELFF. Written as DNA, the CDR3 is TGTGCCAGCAAGATAGGACAAAACACCGGGGAGCTGTTTTTT.

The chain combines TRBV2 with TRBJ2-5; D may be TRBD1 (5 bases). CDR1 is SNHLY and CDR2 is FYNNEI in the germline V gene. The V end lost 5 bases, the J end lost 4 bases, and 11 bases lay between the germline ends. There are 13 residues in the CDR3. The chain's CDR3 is CASSPLQAETQYF. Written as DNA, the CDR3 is TGTGCCAGCAGTCCTCTACAGGCAGAGACCCAGTACTTC. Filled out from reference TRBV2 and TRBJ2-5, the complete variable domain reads EPEVTQTPSHQVTQMGQEVILRCVPISNHLYFYWYRQILGQKVEFLVSFYNNEISEKSEIFDDQFSVERPDGSNFTLKIRSTKLEDSAMYFCASSPLQAETQYFGPGTRLLVL.

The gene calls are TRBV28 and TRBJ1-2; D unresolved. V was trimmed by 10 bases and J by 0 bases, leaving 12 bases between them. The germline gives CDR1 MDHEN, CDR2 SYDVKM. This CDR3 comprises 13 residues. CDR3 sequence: CATVDTANYGYTF. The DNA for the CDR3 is TGTGCCACCGTTGACACCGCTAACTATGGCTACACCTTC.

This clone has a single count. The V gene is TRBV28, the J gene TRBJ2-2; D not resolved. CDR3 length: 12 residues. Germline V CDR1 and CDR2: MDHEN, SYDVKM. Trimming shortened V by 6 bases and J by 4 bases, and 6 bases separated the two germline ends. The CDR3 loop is CASRRSTGELFF. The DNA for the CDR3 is TGTGCCAGCAGGCGGTCCACCGGGGAGCTGTTTTTT. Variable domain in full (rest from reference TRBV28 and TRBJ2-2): DVKVTQSSRYLVKRTGEKVFLECVQDMDHENMFWYRQDPGLGLRLIYFSYDVKMKEKGDIPEGYSVSREKKERFSLILESASTNQTSMYLCASRRSTGELFFGEGSRLTVL.